This passage covers 10 T cell receptor beta chains from one sample sequenced in a study of T cell repertoires in cytomegalovirus infection. These receptors have no known antigen. One entry per CDR3 protein, called by TCRdb with MiXCR from the reads. The sample holds tens of thousands of distinct CDR3 sequences; 40% to 50% are singletons and the top ten take over 85%. The material sequenced was CD8+ T cells from cultured PBMCs, taken from culture after CMV antigen stimulation. Every receptor here comes from a human donor in good health (CMV status not recorded). Some clones in this sample may be carry-over from other donors' samples.

The V call is TRBV7-9, the J call TRBJ2-2, with 8 bases fitting TRBD1. The germline CDR1 and CDR2 sequences are SEHNR and FQNEAQ (reference sequence). With V trimmed by 4 bases and J by 4 bases, 5 bases remained unmatched. The CDR3 length is 15 residues. CDR3 bases: TGTGCCAGCAGCTCGACAGGGGAACGCACCGGGGAGCTGTTTTTT. Protein: CASSSTGERTGELFF.

The V call is TRBV4-1, the J call TRBJ1-6; D is uncertain. The CDR3 contains 15 residues. Per germline, CDR1 MGHRA and CDR2 YSYEKL. V was clipped by 3 bases and J by 9 bases, with 15 bases between them. The CDR3: CASSQRAVMGSPLHF. CDR3 sequence (DNA): TGCGCCAGCAGCCAGAGGGCAGTTATGGGTTCACCCCTCCACTTT.

Many counts were recorded for this clonotype. The chain carries TRBV7-6 and TRBJ1-4; D ambiguous. Deletions cut 3 bases from V and 7 bases from J, with 18 bases between. The CDR3 spans 16 residues. The V gene's germline CDR1 is SGHVS and CDR2 FNYEAQ. This CDR3 is CASSLAPAGVGEKLFF. In DNA form, the CDR3 reads TGTGCCAGCAGCTTGGCCCCAGCGGGCGTGGGTGAAAAACTGTTTTTT.

This clonotype was observed a few times. The J gene is TRBJ2-1, the V gene TRBV27; the D is unclear. V shed 8 bases and J shed 0 bases, with 14 bases lying between them. Germline V gene data show CDR1 as MNHEY and CDR2 as SMNVEV (reference sequence). This CDR3 spans 15 amino acids. In DNA, the CDR3 is TGTGCCAGCGGGTTAGTAGTCAGCTCCTACAATGAGCAGTTCTTC. It specifies CASGLVVSSYNEQFF.

The rearrangement links TRBV7-6 to TRBJ2-1, with 16 bases lining up with TRBD2. The length of the CDR3 is 16 residues. The germline V gene encodes CDR1 SGHVS and CDR2 FNYEAQ. V lost 5 bases and J lost 9; bases outside the gene matches: 7. CDR3 DNA sequence: TGTGCCAGCAGCCCGGGACTAGCGGGAGGGCGAGGTGAGCAGTTCTTC. Translated, it gives CASSPGLAGGRGEQFF.

This clonotype came up a few times. The J gene is TRBJ1-5, the V gene TRBV4-3; TRBD1 matches at 10 bases. Trimming took 4 bases from V and 5 from J; bases not matched to a gene: 5. This CDR3 has 15 amino acids. Germline lookup yields CDR1 LGHNA and CDR2 YSLEER. In DNA form, the CDR3 reads TGCGCCAGCAGCCTAGACAGGGGGCAAGATCAGCCCCAGCATTTT. Encoded protein: CASSLDRGQDQPQHF.

The chain joins TRBV18 to TRBJ2-6; TRBD1 agrees at 9 bases. The V and J ends lost 3 bases and 19 bases, in that order; junction bases with no gene match: 19. The CDR3 runs to 16 residues. Germline V gives CDR1 KGHSH, CDR2 LQKENI. CDR3 protein: CASSPFKQGAAHLVTF. As DNA, the CDR3 is TGTGCCAGCTCACCGTTCAAACAGGGGGCGGCTCATCTGGTTACTTTC.

This chain joins TRBV29-1 and TRBJ1-1; D is unresolved. The germline CDR1 and CDR2 sequences are SQVTM and ANQGSEA. Trimming stripped 4 bases from V and 1 base from J, with 16 bases between. This CDR3 has 15 amino acids. CDR3 region: CSVGRQSGKNTEAFF. CDR3 DNA sequence: TGCAGCGTTGGTAGGCAGAGCGGGAAGAACACTGAAGCTTTCTTT.

The V gene is TRBV15, the J gene TRBJ2-2, with TRBD2 identical over 8 bases. Trimming removed 8 bases from V and 7 bases from J; junction bases left unmatched: 12. The length of the CDR3 is 15 residues. Germline V gives CDR1 LNHNV, CDR2 YYDKDF (reference sequence). The CDR3 DNA reads as TGTGCCACCGCTAAGCGGGAGAAAAATATCGGGGAGCTGTTTTTT. It translates to CATAKREKNIGELFF.

This clonotype was seen only once. In DNA, the CDR3 is TGTGCCAGCAGCGCCGGGACTAGCGGTTACTACGAGCAGTACTTC. Protein product: CASSAGTSGYYEQYF. The chain combines TRBV7-2 with TRBJ2-7; 11 nucleotides line up with TRBD2. Germline assignment: CDR1 SGHTA and CDR2 FQGNSA. The V and J ends lost 5 bases and 3 bases, in that order; junction bases with no gene match: 6. CDR3 length: 15 residues.